This entry lists 18 T cell receptor beta chains sequenced from one sample in a study of shared clonotypes between healthy human individuals. Here immunoSEQ multiplex PCR was the method, and the copy in TCRdb shows in-frame clones only, minus some. The data contain fewer than 850,000 clones, 90% of them singletons. The sequencing sample was made of memory CD8+ T cells from PBMCs. Documented subset: CD45RO+ cells pooled with CCR7-negative TemRA cells. The receptor source for this set is a man aged 18 to 35 in good health. Some clones in this sample may be carry-over from other donors' samples.

V is TRBV7-9 and J is TRBJ2-2; TRBD2 might be the D (6 bases). V was trimmed by 5 bases and J by 0 bases, leaving 19 bases between them. The germline V gene encodes CDR1 SEHNR and CDR2 FQNEAQ (reference sequence). CDR3 length equals 18 residues. The CDR3 DNA is TGTGCCAGCAGCCCCGGTCCCAATAGCGGAGCGAACACCGGGGAGCTGTTTTTT. It codes for CASSPGPNSGANTGELFF.

V and J are TRBV18 and TRBJ2-7, with D possibly matching TRBD1 (6 bases). Looked up from germline, CDR1 is KGHSH and CDR2 is LQKENI. There are 14 residues in the CDR3. The V and J ends lost 4 bases and 1 base respectively, with 11 bases between them. CDR3 residues: CASSRRDTSYEQYF. CDR3 nucleotide sequence: TGTGCCAGCTCACGACGGGACACATCCTACGAGCAGTACTTC.

This chain uses TRBV6-1 with TRBJ2-7; D unresolved. V gave up 7 bases and J gave up 0 bases, with 16 bases separating them. In germline, CDR1 is MNHNS, CDR2 SASEGT. This CDR3 is 15 amino acids long. The DNA for the CDR3 is TGTGCCAGCACCTTCACGACCCTAAGCTCCTACGAGCAGTACTTC. It is translated as CASTFTTLSSYEQYF.

V and J are TRBV6-1 and TRBJ2-3; the match to TRBD1 covers 9 bases. With 3 bases clipped from V and 3 bases from J, the junction kept 4 bases outside the gene matches. Germline CDR1 and CDR2: MNHNS and SASEGT. This CDR3 is 15 amino acids long. CDR3 bases: TGTGCCAGCAGTGATGGGACAGGGAGGACAGATACGCAGTATTTT. The encoded protein is CASSDGTGRTDTQYF.

This chain uses TRBV13 with TRBJ2-7; D might be TRBD1 or TRBD2, each matching 5 bases. The ends were cut back, 4 bases at V and 7 bases at J, with 17 bases in the middle. The CDR3 is made up of 14 amino acids. From germline, CDR1 is PRHDT and CDR2 FYEKMQ (reference sequence). CDR3 residues: CASSSPGTSGEQYF. In nucleotides, the CDR3 is TGTGCCAGCAGCTCCCCCGGGACCTCCGGAGAGCAGTACTTC.

The chain uses TRBV4-2 and TRBJ2-7, with a tentative D call TRBD1 (6 bases). Trimming removed 4 bases at V and 5 bases at J, with 12 bases between. This CDR3 contains 13 residues. Germline V gene sequence: CDR1 LGHNA, CDR2 YNFKEQ. The CDR3 sequence is CASSLQGHHEQYF. CDR3 bases: TGTGCCAGCAGCCTACAGGGTCACCACGAGCAGTACTTC.

The chain couples TRBV19 to TRBJ1-1; unclear D gene. CDR1 is LNHDA and CDR2 is SQIVND in the germline V gene (reference sequence). The CDR3 sequence is 13 residues long. V lost 3 bases to trimming and J lost 1 base, with 6 bases between them. The CDR3 sequence: CASSIRWNTEAFF. The CDR3 DNA sequence: TGTGCCAGTAGTATTCGCTGGAACACTGAAGCTTTCTTT.

The V call is TRBV4-1, the J call TRBJ2-1, with D tentatively TRBD2 (6 bases). Germline loops: CDR1 MGHRA, CDR2 YSYEKL. This CDR3 has 17 residues. V was shortened by 3 bases and J by 0 bases, with 15 bases between the two germline ends. In DNA, the CDR3 is TGCGCCAGCAGCCACCCCGGAGGGGATAGCTCCTACAATGAGCAGTTCTTC. Amino acid sequence: CASSHPGGDSSYNEQFF.

The rearrangement links TRBV7-9 to TRBJ2-1; the D is unclear. The length of the CDR3 is 13 residues. V lost 5 bases, J lost 7 bases, and 12 bases lay in between. Germline CDR1 is SEHNR and CDR2 is FQNEAQ (reference sequence). The CDR3 here is CASSGPPGNEQFF. In DNA, the CDR3 is TGTGCCAGCAGCGGGCCCCCCGGGAATGAGCAGTTCTTC.

This clone was seen more than once but under ten times. The chain joins TRBV19 to TRBJ1-1; possible D gene TRBD1, 6 bases. This CDR3 is 11 amino acids long. The germline V gene encodes CDR1 LNHDA and CDR2 SQIVND (reference sequence). The V end was cut by 6 bases, the J end by 5 bases, with 7 bases between. This chain's CDR3 is CASSRGTEAFF. The CDR3 region has the DNA TGTGCCAGTAGCAGGGGTACTGAAGCTTTCTTT. The variable domain in full, with the rest retrieved from reference TRBV19 and TRBJ1-1, is DGGITQSPKYLFRKEGQNVTLSCEQNLNHDAMYWYRQDPGQGLRLIYYSQIVNDFQKGDIAEGYSVSREKKESFPLTVTSAQKNPTAFYLCASSRGTEAFFGQGTRLTVV.

A note on this clone: This same CDR3 is encoded by further DNA sequences in the sample. The chain links TRBV9 to TRBJ2-7; no clear D. V was shortened by 4 bases and J by 3 bases, with 11 bases between the two germline ends. The CDR3 is made up of 13 amino acids. Germline CDR1 reads SGDLS; CDR2 reads YYNGEE. The CDR3 protein is CASSPRVGYEQYF. The DNA of the CDR3 is TGTGCCAGCAGCCCCAGAGTGGGCTACGAGCAGTACTTC.

J is TRBJ1-4 and V is TRBV7-9; the D is unclear. Germline CDR1 reads SEHNR; CDR2 reads FQNEAQ (reference sequence). This CDR3 region has 13 residues. Trimming removed 2 bases at V and 7 bases at J, with 8 bases between. The CDR3 sequence is CASSLPASEKLFF. For the CDR3, the DNA is TGTGCCAGCAGCTTACCGGCGTCTGAAAAACTGTTTTTT.

The rearrangement links TRBV9 to TRBJ2-3; D not certain. The CDR3 is 12 amino acids. Trimming pared 3 bases from V and 3 bases from J, leaving 5 bases between. Germline V lookup: CDR1 SGDLS, CDR2 YYNGEE. CDR3 coding DNA: TGTGCCAGCAGCGGAGTTACAGATACGCAGTATTTT. Its translation: CASSGVTDTQYF. Full variable domain (missing parts from reference TRBV9 and TRBJ2-3): DSGVTQTPKHLITATGQRVTLRCSPRSGDLSVYWYQQSLDQGLQFLIQYYNGEERAKGNILERFSAQQFPDLHSELNLSSLELGDSALYFCASSGVTDTQYFGPGTRLTVL.

The V call is TRBV28, the J call TRBJ1-5, with no clear D. V shed 5 bases and J shed 4 bases, with 12 bases lying between them. The V gene's germline CDR1 is MDHEN and CDR2 SYDVKM. The CDR3 contains 14 residues. The CDR3 DNA is TGTGCCAGCAGTGGGTTTCAGATAAATCAGCCCCAGCATTTT. Amino acids: CASSGFQINQPQHF.

The table lists this clone with a few counts. The CDR3 sequence: CASSPPWGTGDYNEQFF. The CDR3 DNA follows: TGCGCCAGCAGCCCCCCTTGGGGGACAGGTGACTACAATGAGCAGTTCTTC. The V call is TRBV4-1, the J call TRBJ2-1; 8 positions match TRBD1. V trimming: 4 bases; J trimming: 3 bases; junction bases outside the gene matches: 11. The CDR3 covers 17 residues. Germline CDR1 reads MGHRA; CDR2 reads YSYEKL.

The rearrangement links TRBV19 to TRBJ1-2; TRBD1 matches at 9 bases. V was clipped by 8 bases and J by 3 bases; unmatched bases: 4. The CDR3 has 13 amino acids. Per the germline V gene, CDR1 is LNHDA and CDR2 is SQIVND (reference sequence). CDR3 DNA sequence: TGTGCCAGTCGACAGGGGGGCGACTATGGCTACACCTTC. Amino acids: CASRQGGDYGYTF.

This clone was detected only once. The chain is built from TRBV15 and TRBJ2-7; tentatively, D is TRBD2 (5 bases). In germline, CDR1 is LNHNV, CDR2 YYDKDF (reference sequence). The CDR3 has 15 amino acids. Trimming took 0 bases from V and 6 from J, leaving 15 bases between them. The CDR3 here is CATSREGAYSPEQYF. CDR3 nucleotides: TGTGCCACCAGCAGAGAGGGAGCGTATAGTCCCGAGCAGTACTTC.

The V gene is TRBV28, the J gene TRBJ2-3; 7 nucleotides match TRBD1. Per germline, CDR1 MDHEN and CDR2 SYDVKM. The CDR3 covers 16 residues. The J segment lost 2 bases and the V segment lost 6 bases, leaving 11 bases of the junction unmatched. CDR3 loop: CASSSPRTGLTDTQYF. The CDR3 DNA reads TGTGCCAGCAGCTCCCCGAGGACAGGCCTCACAGATACGCAGTATTTT.